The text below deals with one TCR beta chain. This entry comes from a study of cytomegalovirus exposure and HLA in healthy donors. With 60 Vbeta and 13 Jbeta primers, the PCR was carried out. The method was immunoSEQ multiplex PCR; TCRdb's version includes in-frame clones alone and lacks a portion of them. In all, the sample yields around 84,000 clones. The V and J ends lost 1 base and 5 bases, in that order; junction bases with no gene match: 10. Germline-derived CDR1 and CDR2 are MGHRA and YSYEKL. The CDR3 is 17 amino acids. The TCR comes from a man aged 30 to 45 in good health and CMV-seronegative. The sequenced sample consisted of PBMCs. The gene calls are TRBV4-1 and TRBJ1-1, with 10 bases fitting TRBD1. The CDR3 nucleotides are TGCGCCAGCAGCCAAGGGACCCGACAGGGGGCCGGGACTGAAGCTTTCTTT. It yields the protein CASSQGTRQGAGTEAFF.